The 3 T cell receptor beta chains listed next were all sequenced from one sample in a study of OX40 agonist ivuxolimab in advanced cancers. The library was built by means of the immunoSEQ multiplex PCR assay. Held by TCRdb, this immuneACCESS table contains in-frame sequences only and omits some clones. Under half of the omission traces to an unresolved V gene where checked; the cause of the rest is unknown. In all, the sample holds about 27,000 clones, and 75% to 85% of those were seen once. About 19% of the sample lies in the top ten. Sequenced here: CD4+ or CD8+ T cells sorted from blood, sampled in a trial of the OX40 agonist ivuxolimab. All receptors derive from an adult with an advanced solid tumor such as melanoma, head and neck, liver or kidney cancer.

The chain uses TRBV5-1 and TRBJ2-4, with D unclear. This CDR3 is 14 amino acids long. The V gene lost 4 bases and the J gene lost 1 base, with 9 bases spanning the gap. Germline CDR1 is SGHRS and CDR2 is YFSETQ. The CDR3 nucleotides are TGCGCCAGCAGCCCCGAGGTCGCCAAAAACATTCAGTACTTC. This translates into CASSPEVAKNIQYF.

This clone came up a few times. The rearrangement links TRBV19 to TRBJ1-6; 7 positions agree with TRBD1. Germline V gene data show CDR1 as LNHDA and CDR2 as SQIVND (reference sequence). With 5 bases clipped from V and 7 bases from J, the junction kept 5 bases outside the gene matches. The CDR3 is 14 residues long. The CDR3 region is CASSVGTENSPLHF. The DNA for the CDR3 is TGTGCCAGTAGTGTCGGGACAGAGAATTCACCCCTCCACTTT.

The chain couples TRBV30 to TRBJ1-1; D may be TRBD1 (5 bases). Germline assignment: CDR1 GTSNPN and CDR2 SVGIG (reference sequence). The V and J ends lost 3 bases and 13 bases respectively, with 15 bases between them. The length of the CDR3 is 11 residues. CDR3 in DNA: TGTGCCTGGAGAGGCGGTCCGGGGGATTTCTTT. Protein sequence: CAWRGGPGDFF.